This T cell receptor beta chain was retrieved from a study of molecular identifiers for immune sequencing clone quantification. This clonotype came up many times. With 5 bases removed from V and 4 bases from J, the gap between germline ends came to 15 bases. There are 15 residues in the CDR3. The V gene's germline CDR1 is MGHDK and CDR2 SYGVNS. Each CDR3 protein gets one entry after TCRdb re-called the PCR reads with MiXCR. The sample contains some 66,000 distinct CDR3 sequences, about 19% of which appear only once. This TCR was recovered from a human donor in good health. Some libraries in this study had Jurkat cell RNA spiked in. This chain joins TRBV25-1 and TRBJ2-1; tentative D call: TRBD2 (5 bases). Sequencing input: naive CD8+ T cells from blood, with Jurkat cell RNA spiked in. Subset specified: FACS-sorted CD8+CD4-CCR7+CD45RA+ naive T cells. This CDR3 reads CASSPDYTKYNEQFF. As DNA, the CDR3 is TGTGCCAGCAGTCCCGACTACACGAAGTACAATGAGCAGTTCTTC.